What follows are 27 T cell receptor beta chains derived from one specimen sequenced in a study of early T cells in non-severe SARS-CoV-2 infection. TCRdb redid the calling of the 5' RACE reads with MiXCR, one entry per CDR3 protein. Among roughly 120,000 distinct CDR3 sequences listed, around 12% were seen once. Here the sequenced sample was whole blood, taken at baseline. These receptors all come from an adult who was a healthcare worker with PCR-confirmed SARS-CoV-2 infection or an uninfected control (not recorded which).

In this sample, this clonotype turned up a few times. The rearrangement links TRBV2 to TRBJ2-2; D remains unclear. This CDR3 contains 14 residues. CDR1 is SNHLY and CDR2 is FYNNEI in the germline V gene. Trimming removed 3 bases at V and 2 bases at J, with 7 bases between. The CDR3 here is CASSDWGNTGELFF. DNA of the CDR3: TGTGCCAGCAGTGACTGGGGAAACACCGGGGAGCTGTTTTTT.

The V gene is TRBV6-6, the J gene TRBJ2-1; D uncertain. Per the germline V gene, CDR1 is MNHNY and CDR2 is SVGAGI (reference sequence). V shed 0 bases and J shed 7 bases, with 13 bases lying between them. The CDR3 is made up of 15 amino acids. The CDR3 region has the DNA TGTGCCAGCAGTTACTCAGAGCATAACCTGAATGAGCAGTTCTTC. Protein sequence: CASSYSEHNLNEQFF.

In this sample, this clonotype turned up a few times. The chain links TRBV5-4 to TRBJ2-2, with no clear D. CDR1 and CDR2 from the germline V gene are SGHNT and YYREEE (reference sequence). With 2 bases removed from V and 5 bases from J, the gap between germline ends came to 13 bases. This CDR3 contains 15 residues. In DNA, the CDR3 is TGTGCCAGCAGCTTTGCTGGTATAATGACCGGGGAGCTGTTTTTT. Encoded protein: CASSFAGIMTGELFF. Looking up the rest from reference TRBV5-4 and TRBJ2-2 gives the full variable domain: ETGVTQSPTHLIKTRGQQVTLRCSSQSGHNTVSWYQQALGQGPQFIFQYYREEENGRGNFPPRFSGLQFPNYSSELNVNALELDDSALYLCASSFAGIMTGELFFGEGSRLTVL.

There are a few counts of this clonotype. The rearrangement links TRBV29-1 to TRBJ2-3; no clear D gene. In germline, CDR1 is SQVTM, CDR2 ANQGSEA. The CDR3 consists of 11 residues. The V and J ends lost 3 bases and 2 bases respectively, with 3 bases between them. CDR3 bases: TGCAGCGTTGATTCCACAGATACGCAGTATTTT. Translating it yields CSVDSTDTQYF.

V usage is TRBV11-3 and J usage is TRBJ2-1; no clear D gene. CDR3 length: 12 amino acids. CDR1 SGHNT and CDR2 YENEEA come from the germline V gene. Trimming cost V 5 bases and J 9 bases, with 11 bases left between them. The CDR3 region is CASSKGLREQFF. The CDR3 DNA reads TGTGCCAGCAGCAAAGGCCTCCGTGAGCAGTTCTTC.

The rearrangement uses TRBV5-6 and TRBJ2-7; 8 positions agree with TRBD1. This CDR3 comprises 15 residues. V was clipped by 4 bases and J by 0 bases; unmatched bases: 6. The germline V gene encodes CDR1 SGHDT and CDR2 YYEEEE. The CDR3 region is CASSGGQASSYEQYF. In DNA, the CDR3 is TGTGCCAGCAGCGGGGGACAGGCGAGCTCCTACGAGCAGTACTTC.

This clonotype was recorded at least ten times. J is TRBJ1-4 and V is TRBV5-1; no definite D call. V was shortened by 4 bases and J by 1 base, with 11 bases between the two germline ends. Germline-derived CDR1 and CDR2 are SGHRS and YFSETQ. CDR3 length equals 15 residues. The chain's CDR3 is CASSLPTGTNEKLFF. The CDR3 bases are TGCGCCAGCAGCCTTCCGACGGGAACTAATGAAAAACTGTTTTTT. Looking up the rest from reference TRBV5-1 and TRBJ1-4 gives the full variable domain: KAGVTQTPRYLIKTRGQQVTLSCSPISGHRSVSWYQQTPGQGLQFLFEYFSETQRNKGNFPGRFSGRQFSNSRSEMNVSTLELGDSALYLCASSLPTGTNEKLFFGSGTQLSVL.

Only a few counts were recorded for this clonotype. The chain joins TRBV7-9 to TRBJ1-4, with a possible D match to TRBD1 (5 bases). From germline, CDR1 is SEHNR and CDR2 FQNEAQ (reference sequence). This CDR3 region has 16 residues. The V end lost 2 bases, the J end lost 3 bases, and 13 bases lay between the germline ends. This CDR3 reads CASSLLPGLPNEKLFF. CDR3 bases: TGTGCCAGCAGCTTACTACCGGGACTCCCTAATGAAAAACTGTTTTTT.

V and J are TRBV30 and TRBJ1-1; possibly TRBD1 for D (5 bases). With 1 base removed from V and 4 bases from J, the gap between germline ends came to 7 bases. Per the germline V gene, CDR1 is GTSNPN and CDR2 is SVGIG (reference sequence). The CDR3 loop spans 12 amino acids. CDR3 bases: TGTGCCTGGAGTGCAGGGACCACTGAAGCTTTCTTT. Translated: CAWSAGTTEAFF. Together with reference TRBV30 and TRBJ1-1, the CDR3 gives the full variable domain: SQTIHQWPATLVQPVGSPLSLECTVEGTSNPNLYWYRQAAGRGLQLLFYSVGIGQISSEVPQNLSASRPQDRQFILSSKKLLLSDSGFYLCAWSAGTTEAFFGQGTRLTVV.

The CDR3 spells CASSLQSRDTGELFF. CDR3 coding DNA: TGTGCCAGCAGCTTGCAGAGTAGGGACACCGGGGAGCTGTTTTTT. This rearrangement joins TRBV5-6 to TRBJ2-2; D is unclear. From germline, CDR1 is SGHDT and CDR2 YYEEEE. This CDR3 has 15 residues. Deletions cut 1 base from V and 3 bases from J, with 10 bases between.

In this sample, this clonotype turned up many times. The genes are TRBV30 and TRBJ1-1; no reliable D call. Per the germline V gene, CDR1 is GTSNPN and CDR2 is SVGIG (reference sequence). This CDR3 has 12 amino acids. Deletions cut 6 bases from V and 1 base from J, with 9 bases between. This CDR3 reads CACQIPNTEAFF. CDR3 DNA sequence: TGTGCCTGCCAAATACCGAACACTGAAGCTTTCTTT.

The chain combines TRBV6-6 with TRBJ1-2; 10 nucleotides match TRBD1. Germline loops: CDR1 MNHNY, CDR2 SVGAGI (reference sequence). The CDR3 has 14 residues. Trimming at V came to 6 bases and at J to 5 bases, leaving 6 bases not matched to a gene. CDR3 in amino acids: CASSPGQGIYGYTF. CDR3 nucleotides: TGTGCCAGCAGCCCGGGACAGGGGATATATGGCTACACCTTC.

The chain employs TRBV7-6 and TRBJ2-3, with D perhaps given as TRBD1 or TRBD2 (5 bases each). CDR1 SGHVS and CDR2 FNYEAQ come from the germline V gene. The CDR3 length is 15 residues. Trimming removed 0 bases at V and 5 bases at J, with 12 bases between. CDR3 DNA: TGTGCCAGCAGCTTAGCCGGGGCTGGCGGAGATACGCAGTATTTT. This encodes CASSLAGAGGDTQYF.

This clonotype occurred a few times. CDR3: CSVEDSMNTEAFF. CDR3 DNA: TGCAGCGTAGAGGACAGTATGAACACTGAAGCTTTCTTT. The rearrangement links TRBV29-1 to TRBJ1-1; D perhaps matches TRBD1 (6 bases). Trimming removed 6 bases at V and 0 bases at J, with 11 bases between. Looked up from germline, CDR1 is SQVTM and CDR2 is ANQGSEA. The CDR3 length is 13 residues.

The V gene is TRBV7-6, the J gene TRBJ1-4, with D tentatively TRBD1 (5 bases). Deletions cut 8 bases from V and 4 bases from J, with 20 bases between. There are 16 residues in the CDR3. CDR1 SGHVS and CDR2 FNYEAQ come from the germline V gene. Here the CDR3 reads CASGPSPGPFNEKLFF. The CDR3 DNA sequence: TGTGCCAGCGGGCCTTCGCCGGGACCCTTTAATGAAAAACTGTTTTTT.

The V gene is TRBV19, the J gene TRBJ2-7; the D is unclear. With 1 base removed from V and 3 bases from J, the gap between germline ends came to 7 bases. This CDR3 spans 13 amino acids. Per germline, CDR1 LNHDA and CDR2 SQIVND (reference sequence). DNA of the CDR3: TGTGCCAGTAGTATAGGAGAGAACTACGAGCAGTACTTC. Amino acid sequence: CASSIGENYEQYF.

J is TRBJ1-2 and V is TRBV28; 7 nucleotides line up with TRBD1. The length of the CDR3 is 15 residues. The ends lost 4 bases at V and 0 bases at J; junction bases unmatched: 5. Germline V gene sequence: CDR1 MDHEN, CDR2 SYDVKM. In nucleotides, the CDR3 is TGTGCCAGCAGTTCTCAGGGGGAAGCTAACTATGGCTACACCTTC. This sequence encodes CASSSQGEANYGYTF.

This clonotype appeared a few times. CDR3 bases: TGCAGTGCTAGAGATGGGGCGGGCAATCAGCCCCAGCATTTT. It translates to CSARDGAGNQPQHF. V gene TRBV20-1 combines with J gene TRBJ1-5; maybe TRBD1 (5 bases). Trimming pared 0 bases from V and 2 bases from J, leaving 8 bases between. This CDR3 comprises 14 residues. From germline, CDR1 is DFQATT and CDR2 SNEGSKA (reference sequence).

This clonotype was seen ten or more times. This chain connects TRBV7-2 to TRBJ2-2; 11 bases agree with TRBD2. Germline CDR1 SGHTA, CDR2 FQGNSA. The CDR3 has 16 residues. V lost 5 bases and J lost 1; bases outside the gene matches: 3. In DNA, the CDR3 is TGTGCCAGCAGCCGACTAGCGGGGCTGAACACCGGGGAGCTGTTTTTT. Encoded protein: CASSRLAGLNTGELFF. The complete variable domain, with remaining parts taken from reference TRBV7-2 and TRBJ2-2, reads GAGVSQSPSNKVTEKGKDVELRCDPISGHTALYWYRQSLGQGLEFLIYFQGNSAPDKSGLPSDRFSAERTGGSVSTLTIQRTQQEDSAVYLCASSRLAGLNTGELFFGEGSRLTVL.

The chain uses TRBV4-1 and TRBJ1-2; D ambiguous. The CDR3 is made up of 14 amino acids. CDR1 is MGHRA and CDR2 is YSYEKL in the germline V gene. V was pared by 4 bases and J by 4 bases, with 13 bases between. CDR3 amino acids: CASSLTPEGYGYTF. Here the CDR3 DNA reads TGCGCCAGCAGCCTGACACCGGAAGGCTATGGCTACACCTTC.

This clonotype occurred a few times. V and J are TRBV5-5 and TRBJ2-2, with D perhaps TRBD1 (6 bases). This CDR3 is built from 18 residues. Trimming took off 4 bases at V and 4 bases at J, with 23 bases between the two ends. CDR1 is SGHKS, CDR2 YYEKEE, per germline (reference sequence). The CDR3 loop reads CASSLGQSRGYVTGELFF. CDR3 in DNA: TGTGCCAGCAGCCTAGGACAGAGCCGGGGCTATGTCACCGGGGAGCTGTTTTTT.

This clonotype was counted between two and nine times. This chain joins TRBV25-1 and TRBJ1-6; tentative D call: TRBD1 (5 bases). V was pared by 2 bases and J by 10 bases, with 15 bases between. The CDR3 totals 15 residues. Germline lookup yields CDR1 MGHDK and CDR2 SYGVNS. Here the CDR3 DNA reads TGTGCCAGCAGTGAAGGGCCAGGGCGAAACTCACCCCTCCACTTT. Protein: CASSEGPGRNSPLHF.

This clonotype has at least ten counts. This rearrangement joins TRBV11-2 to TRBJ2-1; possible D gene TRBD1, 5 bases. The CDR3 is 13 residues long. Germline-derived CDR1 and CDR2 are SGHAT and FQNNGV. Trimming removed 5 bases at V and 7 bases at J, with 12 bases between. In DNA, the CDR3 is TGTGCCAGCAGCCCCCGGGCAGGGAATGAGCAGTTCTTC. Translated: CASSPRAGNEQFF. Full variable domain (outside the CDR3, taken from reference TRBV11-2 and TRBJ2-1): EAGVAQSPRYKIIEKRQSVAFWCNPISGHATLYWYQQILGQGPKLLIQFQNNGVVDDSQLPKDRFSAERLKGVDSTLKIQPAKLEDSAVYLCASSPRAGNEQFFGPGTRLTVL.

The V and J genes are TRBV7-8 and TRBJ2-3; the D gene is possibly TRBD1 (5 bases). This CDR3 comprises 15 residues. Germline values: CDR1 SGHVS, CDR2 FQNEAQ. Trimming took 5 bases from V and 2 from J, leaving 14 bases between them. The CDR3: CASSPPGFFTDTQYF. In nucleotides, the CDR3 is TGTGCCAGCAGCCCCCCAGGGTTCTTCACAGATACGCAGTATTTT. Complete variable domain (other parts from reference TRBV7-8 and TRBJ2-3): GAGVSQSPRYKVAKRGQDVALRCDPISGHVSLFWYQQALGQGPEFLTYFQNEAQLDKSGLPSDRFFAERPEGSVSTLKIQRTQQEDSAVYLCASSPPGFFTDTQYFGPGTRLTVL.

In this sample, this clonotype turned up a few times. The chain recombines TRBV5-1 with TRBJ1-2; D remains unclear. V gave up 3 bases and J gave up 0 bases, with 9 bases separating them. CDR3 length: 14 amino acids. Per the germline V gene, CDR1 is SGHRS and CDR2 is YFSETQ. The CDR3 reads CASSSLQTNYGYTF. CDR3 nucleotides: TGCGCCAGCAGCTCGCTTCAGACTAACTATGGCTACACCTTC.

On this clonotype itself: At one end, the junction sequence differs from germline, possibly due to a read error. This CDR3 is CASSWNRERLFF. DNA of the CDR3: TGTGCCAGCAGCTGGAACAGGGAAAGACTGTTTTTT. The chain carries TRBV11-2 and TRBJ1-4; the D gene is possibly TRBD1 (6 bases). Germline V gene lookup returns CDR1 SGHAT and CDR2 FQNNGV. This CDR3 comprises 12 residues. The variable domain in full, completed from reference TRBV11-2 and TRBJ1-4, reads EAGVAQSPRYKIIEKRQSVAFWCNPISGHATLYWYQQILGQGPKLLIQFQNNGVVDDSQLPKDRFSAERLKGVDSTLKIQPAKLEDSAVYLCASSWNRERLFFGSGTQLSVL.

This sequence joins TRBV28 and TRBJ1-2; the D is unclear. There are 12 residues in the CDR3. V lost 3 bases and J 4 bases, leaving 6 bases between the germline ends. The V gene's germline CDR1 is MDHEN and CDR2 SYDVKM. CDR3: CASSLRFYGYTF. In DNA form, the CDR3 reads TGTGCCAGCAGTTTGAGGTTCTATGGCTACACCTTC.